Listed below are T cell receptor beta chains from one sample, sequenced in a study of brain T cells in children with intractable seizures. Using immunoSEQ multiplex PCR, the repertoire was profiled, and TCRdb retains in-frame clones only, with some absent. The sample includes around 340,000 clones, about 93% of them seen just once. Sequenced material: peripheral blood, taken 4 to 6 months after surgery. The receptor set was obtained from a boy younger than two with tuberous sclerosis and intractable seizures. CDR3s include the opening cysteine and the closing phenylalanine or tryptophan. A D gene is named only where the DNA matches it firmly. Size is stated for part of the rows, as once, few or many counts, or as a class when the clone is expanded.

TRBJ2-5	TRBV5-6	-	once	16	CASSLASGPGMETQYF	TGTGCCAGCAGCTTGGCCTCAGGCCCGGGGATGGAGACCCAGTACTTC
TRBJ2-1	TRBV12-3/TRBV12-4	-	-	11	CASSFYNEQFF	TGTGCCAGCAGTTTCTACAATGAGCAGTTCTTC
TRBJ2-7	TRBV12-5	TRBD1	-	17	CASGFSPWGTGVGEQYF	TGTGCTAGTGGTTTTTCTCCTTGGGGGACAGGGGTCGGGGAGCAGTACTTC
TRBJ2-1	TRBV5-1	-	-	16	CASSLVGESPYNEQFF	TGCGCCAGCAGCTTGGTAGGGGAATCCCCCTACAATGAGCAGTTCTTC
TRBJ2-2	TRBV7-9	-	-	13	CASSSDSTGELFF	TGTGCCAGCAGCTCGGACTCGACCGGGGAGCTGTTTTTT
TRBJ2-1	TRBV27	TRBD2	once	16	CASSLMQLAGAGEQFF	TGTGCCAGCAGTTTAATGCAACTAGCGGGGGCGGGTGAGCAGTTCTTC
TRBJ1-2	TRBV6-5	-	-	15	CASTESSAPSYGYTF	TGTGCCAGCACCGAATCGTCGGCCCCGAGCTATGGCTACACCTTC
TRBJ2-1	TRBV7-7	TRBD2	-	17	CASSLGAGQEAYNEQFF	TGTGCTAGCAGCTTAGGAGCGGGGCAGGAGGCCTACAATGAGCAGTTCTTC
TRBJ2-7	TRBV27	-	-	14	CASSFHPGFYEQYF	TGTGCCAGCAGTTTCCATCCGGGCTTCTACGAGCAGTACTTC
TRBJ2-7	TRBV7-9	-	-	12	CASSSSYDEQYF	TGTGCCAGCAGCTCCTCGTACGACGAGCAGTACTTC
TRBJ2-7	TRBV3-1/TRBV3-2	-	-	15	CASSQVIGGPYEQYF	TGTGCCAGCAGCCAAGTAATTGGGGGCCCTTACGAGCAGTACTTC
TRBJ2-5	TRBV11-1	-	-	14	CASSLPWTAETQYF	TGTGCCAGCAGCTTACCCTGGACAGCGGAGACCCAGTACTTC
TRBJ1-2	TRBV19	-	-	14	CASSIYRHLGGYTF	TGTGCCAGTTCCATTTATCGACATTTAGGGGGCTACACCTTC
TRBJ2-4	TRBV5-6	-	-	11	CASSYADIQYF	TGTGCCAGCAGCTATGCGGACATTCAGTACTTC
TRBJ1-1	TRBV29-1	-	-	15	CSVEVGTWVNTEAFF	TGCAGCGTTGAGGTCGGTACCTGGGTCAACACTGAAGCTTTCTTT
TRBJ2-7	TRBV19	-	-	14	CASSIGGGSYEQYF	TGTGCCAGTAGTATCGGGGGCGGGTCCTACGAGCAGTACTTC
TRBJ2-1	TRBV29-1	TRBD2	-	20	CSVEVLRTSGGAVGYNEQFF	TGCAGCGTTGAAGTTTTGCGGACTAGCGGGGGGGCAGTTGGCTACAATGAGCAGTTCTTC
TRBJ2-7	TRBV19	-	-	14	CASSISVAGREQYF	TGTGCCAGTAGTATAAGCGTTGCGGGGCGGGAGCAGTACTTC
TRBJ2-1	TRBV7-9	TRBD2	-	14	CASSPEGLGIEQFF	TGTGCCAGCAGCCCAGAGGGACTAGGGATTGAGCAGTTCTTC
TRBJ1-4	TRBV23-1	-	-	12	CATPPANEKLFF	TGCGCCACCCCTCCCGCTAATGAAAAACTGTTTTTT
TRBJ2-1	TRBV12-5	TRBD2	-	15	CASGRDGRSNNEQFF	TGTGCTAGTGGGAGGGACGGGAGGTCAAACAATGAGCAGTTCTTC
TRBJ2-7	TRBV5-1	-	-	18	CASSLNLVRSAFSYEQYF	TGCGCCAGCAGCTTGAATCTTGTCCGTTCAGCTTTCTCCTACGAGCAGTACTTC
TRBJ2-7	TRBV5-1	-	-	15	CASSLGAQDGYEQYF	TGCGCCAGCAGCTTGGGCGCCCAGGACGGCTACGAGCAGTACTTC
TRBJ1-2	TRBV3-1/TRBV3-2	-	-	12	CASSLWFGGYTF	TGTGCCAGCAGCCTCTGGTTCGGCGGCTACACCTTC
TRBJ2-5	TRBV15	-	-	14	CATSGTRQLDSQYF	TGTGCCACCAGCGGTACTAGACAACTAGATTCACAGTACTTC
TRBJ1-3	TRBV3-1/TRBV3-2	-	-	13	CASSPGEENTIYF	TGTGCCAGCAGTCCAGGGGAGGAAAACACCATATATTTT
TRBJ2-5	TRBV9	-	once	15	CASSPNQGYQETQYF	TGTGCCAGCAGCCCAAATCAGGGCTATCAAGAGACCCAGTACTTC
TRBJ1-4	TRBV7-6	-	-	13	CASSLGLTGGKVF	TGTGCCAGCAGCTTAGGGTTGACTGGGGGCAAGGTTTTT
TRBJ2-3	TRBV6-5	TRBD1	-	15	CASSFTGGPTDTQYF	TGTGCCAGCAGTTTCACAGGGGGCCCGACAGATACGCAGTATTTT
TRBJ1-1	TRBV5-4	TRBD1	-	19	CASSLGSGTGAFGNTEAFF	TGTGCCAGCAGCTTGGGGTCCGGGACAGGGGCCTTTGGGAACACTGAAGCTTTCTTT
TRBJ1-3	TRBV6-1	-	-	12	CASSEARDTIYF	TGTGCCAGCAGTGAAGCGAGGGACACCATATATTTT
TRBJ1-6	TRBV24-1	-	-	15	CATSEPGPVDSPLHF	TGTGCCACCAGTGAGCCGGGCCCGGTGGATTCACCCCTCCACTTT
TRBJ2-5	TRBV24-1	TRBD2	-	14	CATSDQRERETQYF	TGTGCCACCAGTGACCAGCGGGAGCGAGAGACCCAGTACTTC
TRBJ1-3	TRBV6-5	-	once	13	CASRTGTGNTIYF	TGTGCCAGCAGGACAGGTACTGGAAACACCATATATTTT
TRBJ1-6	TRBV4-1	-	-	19	CASSHDERGGSSYNSPLHF	TGCGCCAGCAGCCATGACGAAAGGGGGGGCAGCTCCTATAATTCACCCCTCCACTTT
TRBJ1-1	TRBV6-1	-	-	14	CASSEWGPRSEAFF	TGTGCCAGCAGTGAGTGGGGCCCAAGGTCGGAAGCTTTCTTT
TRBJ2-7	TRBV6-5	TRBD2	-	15	CASSYSSGGAYEQYF	TGTGCCAGCAGTTACTCTAGCGGGGGGGCCTACGAGCAGTACTTC
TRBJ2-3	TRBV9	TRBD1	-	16	CASSLQAGGSTDTQYF	TGTGCCAGCAGCCTCCAAGCAGGGGGATCGACAGATACGCAGTATTTT
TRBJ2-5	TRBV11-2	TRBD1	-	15	CASSYKGAEQETQYF	TGTGCCAGCAGCTACAAGGGGGCAGAGCAAGAGACCCAGTACTTC
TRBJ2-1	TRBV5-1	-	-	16	CASSLQGWSSYNEQFF	TGCGCCAGCAGCTTGCAGGGATGGAGCTCCTACAATGAGCAGTTCTTC
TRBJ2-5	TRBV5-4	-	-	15	CASSLRLGGQETQYF	TGTGCCAGCAGCTTGAGGCTGGGAGGTCAAGAGACCCAGTACTTC
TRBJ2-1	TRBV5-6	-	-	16	CASSPEVENPYNEQFF	TGTGCCAGCAGCCCCGAGGTAGAGAACCCCTACAATGAGCAGTTCTTC
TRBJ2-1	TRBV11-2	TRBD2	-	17	CASSLVTSGSLYNEQFF	TGTGCCAGCAGCTTAGTCACGAGCGGGAGCTTATACAATGAGCAGTTCTTC
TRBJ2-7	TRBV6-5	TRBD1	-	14	CASSTRTGSHEQYF	TGTGCCAGCAGTACCCGGACAGGGTCCCACGAGCAGTACTTC
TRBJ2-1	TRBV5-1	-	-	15	CASSPQELSYNEQFF	TGCGCCAGCAGCCCCCAAGAGCTTTCCTACAATGAGCAGTTCTTC
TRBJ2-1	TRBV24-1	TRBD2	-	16	CATSAPGLATYNEQFF	TGTGCCACCAGTGCCCCGGGACTAGCGACCTACAATGAGCAGTTCTTC
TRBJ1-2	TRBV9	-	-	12	CASSGNNYGYTF	TGTGCCAGCAGCGGGAACAACTATGGCTACACCTTC
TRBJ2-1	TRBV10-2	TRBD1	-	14	CASRTGGGYNEQFF	TGCGCCAGCAGGACAGGGGGGGGTTACAATGAGCAGTTCTTC
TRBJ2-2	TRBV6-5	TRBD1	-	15	CASSYRTGATGELFF	TGTGCCAGCAGTTACCGCACAGGGGCCACCGGGGAGCTGTTTTTT
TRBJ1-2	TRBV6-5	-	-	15	CASSYSTGEAYGYTF	TGTGCCAGCAGTTACTCGACCGGGGAAGCCTATGGCTACACCTTC
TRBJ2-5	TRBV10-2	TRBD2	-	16	CASSAQRGAERETQYF	TGCGCCAGCAGTGCACAGCGGGGGGCTGAGAGGGAGACCCAGTACTTC
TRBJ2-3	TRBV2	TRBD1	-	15	CASRARQGTEDTQYF	TGTGCCAGCAGGGCTCGACAGGGGACTGAAGATACGCAGTATTTT
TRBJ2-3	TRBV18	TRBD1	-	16	CASSPQDRVYTDTQYF	TGTGCCAGCTCACCCCAGGACAGGGTGTACACAGATACGCAGTATTTT
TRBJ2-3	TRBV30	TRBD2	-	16	CAWSVLWREPTDTQYF	TGTGCCTGGAGTGTACTCTGGCGGGAGCCCACAGATACGCAGTATTTT